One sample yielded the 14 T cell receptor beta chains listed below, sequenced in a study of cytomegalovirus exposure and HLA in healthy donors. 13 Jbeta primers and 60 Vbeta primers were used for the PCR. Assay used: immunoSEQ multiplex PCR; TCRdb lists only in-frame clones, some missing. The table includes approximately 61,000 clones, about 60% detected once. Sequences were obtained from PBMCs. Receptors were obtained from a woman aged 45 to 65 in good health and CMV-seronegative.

For the CDR3, the DNA is TGTGCCAGCAGTGAGGACAGCTCCTACAATGAGCAGTTCTTC. It encodes CASSEDSSYNEQFF. The chain uses TRBV6-4 and TRBJ2-1, with D possibly TRBD1 on 6 matching bases. Deletions cut 3 bases from V and 0 bases from J, with 6 bases between. This CDR3 is built from 14 residues. The V gene's germline CDR1 is MRHNA and CDR2 SNTAGT.

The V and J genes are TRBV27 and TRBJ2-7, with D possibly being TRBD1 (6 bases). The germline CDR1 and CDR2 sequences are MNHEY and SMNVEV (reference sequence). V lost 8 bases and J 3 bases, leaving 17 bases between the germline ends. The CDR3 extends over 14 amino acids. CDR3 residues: CASGPGQGNYEQYF. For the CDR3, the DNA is TGTGCCAGCGGCCCGGGACAAGGCAACTACGAGCAGTACTTC.

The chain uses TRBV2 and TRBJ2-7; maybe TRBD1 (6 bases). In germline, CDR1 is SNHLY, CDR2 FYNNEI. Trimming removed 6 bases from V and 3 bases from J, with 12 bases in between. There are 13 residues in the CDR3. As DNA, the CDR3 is TGTGCCAGCAGCCTTGGGACATTCTACGAGCAGTACTTC. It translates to CASSLGTFYEQYF. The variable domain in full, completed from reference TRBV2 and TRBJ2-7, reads EPEVTQTPSHQVTQMGQEVILRCVPISNHLYFYWYRQILGQKVEFLVSFYNNEISEKSEIFDDQFSVERPDGSNFTLKIRSTKLEDSAMYFCASSLGTFYEQYFGPGTRLTVT.

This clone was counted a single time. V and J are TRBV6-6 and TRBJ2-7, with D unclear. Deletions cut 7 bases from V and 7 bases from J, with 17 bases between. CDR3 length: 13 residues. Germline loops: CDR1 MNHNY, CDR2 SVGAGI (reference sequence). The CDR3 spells CASTRISGLEQYF. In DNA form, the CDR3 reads TGTGCCAGCACCAGGATTTCAGGTCTTGAGCAGTACTTC.

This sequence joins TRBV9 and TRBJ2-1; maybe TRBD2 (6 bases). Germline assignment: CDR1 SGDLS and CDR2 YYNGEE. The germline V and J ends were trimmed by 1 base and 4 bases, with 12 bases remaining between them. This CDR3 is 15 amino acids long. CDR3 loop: CASSVSGLGYNEQFF. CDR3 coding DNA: TGTGCCAGCAGCGTATCGGGACTGGGGTACAATGAGCAGTTCTTC. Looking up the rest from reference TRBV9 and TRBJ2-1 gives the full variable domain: DSGVTQTPKHLITATGQRVTLRCSPRSGDLSVYWYQQSLDQGLQFLIQYYNGEERAKGNILERFSAQQFPDLHSELNLSSLELGDSALYFCASSVSGLGYNEQFFGPGTRLTVL.

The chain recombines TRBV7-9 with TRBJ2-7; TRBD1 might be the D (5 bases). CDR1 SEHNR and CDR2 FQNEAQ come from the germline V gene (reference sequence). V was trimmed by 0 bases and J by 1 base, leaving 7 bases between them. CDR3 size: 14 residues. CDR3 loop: CASSLAAGSYEQYF. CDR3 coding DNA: TGTGCCAGCAGCTTAGCGGCAGGGTCCTACGAGCAGTACTTC.

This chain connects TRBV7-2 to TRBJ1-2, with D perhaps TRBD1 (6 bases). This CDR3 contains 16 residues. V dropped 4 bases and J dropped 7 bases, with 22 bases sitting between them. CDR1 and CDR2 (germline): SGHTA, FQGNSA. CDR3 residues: CASSSHAGGQGSGYTF. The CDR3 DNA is TGTGCCAGCAGCTCCCACGCCGGGGGGCAGGGCAGTGGCTACACCTTC.

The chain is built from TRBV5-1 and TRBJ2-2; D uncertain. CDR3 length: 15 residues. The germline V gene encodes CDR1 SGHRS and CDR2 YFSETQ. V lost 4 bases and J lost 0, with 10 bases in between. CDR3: CASSPASANTGELFF. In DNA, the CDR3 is TGCGCCAGCAGCCCAGCCAGCGCGAACACCGGGGAGCTGTTTTTT.

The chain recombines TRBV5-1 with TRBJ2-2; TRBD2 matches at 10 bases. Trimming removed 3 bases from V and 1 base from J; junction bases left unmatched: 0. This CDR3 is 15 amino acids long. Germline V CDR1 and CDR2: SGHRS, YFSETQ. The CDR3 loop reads CASSWTSGNTGELFF. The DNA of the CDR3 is TGCGCCAGCAGCTGGACTAGCGGGAACACCGGGGAGCTGTTTTTT.

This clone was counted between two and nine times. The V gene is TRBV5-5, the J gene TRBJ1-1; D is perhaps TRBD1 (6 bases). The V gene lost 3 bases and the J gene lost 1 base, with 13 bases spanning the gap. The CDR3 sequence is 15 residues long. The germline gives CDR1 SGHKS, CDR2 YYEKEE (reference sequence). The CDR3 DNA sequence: TGTGCCAGCAGCTGGAGCGCAGGGGCGAACACTGAAGCTTTCTTT. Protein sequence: CASSWSAGANTEAFF.

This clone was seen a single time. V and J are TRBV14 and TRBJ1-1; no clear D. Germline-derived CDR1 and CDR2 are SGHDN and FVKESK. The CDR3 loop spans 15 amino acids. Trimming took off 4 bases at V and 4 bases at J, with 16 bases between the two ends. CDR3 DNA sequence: TGTGCCAGCAGCCTCCCGGGAATTTGGGGCACTGAAGCTTTCTTT. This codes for CASSLPGIWGTEAFF.

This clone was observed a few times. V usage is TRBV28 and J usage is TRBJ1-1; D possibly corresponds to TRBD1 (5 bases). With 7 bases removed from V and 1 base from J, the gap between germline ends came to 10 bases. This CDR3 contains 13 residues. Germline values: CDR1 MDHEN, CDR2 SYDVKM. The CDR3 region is CASIRQWNTEAFF. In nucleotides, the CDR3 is TGTGCCAGCATTAGACAGTGGAACACTGAAGCTTTCTTT.

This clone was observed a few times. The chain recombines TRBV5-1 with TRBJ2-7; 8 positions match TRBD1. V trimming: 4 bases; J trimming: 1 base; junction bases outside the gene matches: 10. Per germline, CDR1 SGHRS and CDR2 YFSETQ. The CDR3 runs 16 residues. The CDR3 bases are TGCGCCAGCAGCGCTTCGGGACAGGCGCCATCCTACGAGCAGTACTTC. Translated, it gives CASSASGQAPSYEQYF. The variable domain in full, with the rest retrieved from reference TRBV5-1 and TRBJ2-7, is KAGVTQTPRYLIKTRGQQVTLSCSPISGHRSVSWYQQTPGQGLQFLFEYFSETQRNKGNFPGRFSGRQFSNSRSEMNVSTLELGDSALYLCASSASGQAPSYEQYFGPGTRLTVT.

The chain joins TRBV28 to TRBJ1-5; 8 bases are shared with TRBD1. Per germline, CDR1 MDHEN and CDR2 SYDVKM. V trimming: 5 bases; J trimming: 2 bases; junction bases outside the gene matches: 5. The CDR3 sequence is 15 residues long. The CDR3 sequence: CASSESGGGNQPQHF. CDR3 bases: TGTGCCAGCAGTGAATCAGGGGGCGGCAATCAGCCCCAGCATTTT.